This TCR beta chain was sequenced in a study of CD8 T cells in ankylosing spondylitis. 5'-RACE, quantitative and with molecular barcodes, yielded the TCR beta libraries. TCRdb re-derived calls from the 5' RACE reads in MiXCR, one entry per CDR3 protein. Of some 150,000 distinct CDR3 sequences listed, about 10% were seen once; the top ten hold 3.5% to 5%. This clonotype was observed many times. The CDR3 totals 14 residues. Germline-derived CDR1 and CDR2 are MNHEY and SMNVEV (reference sequence). Trimming shortened V by 5 bases and J by 6 bases, and 14 bases separated the two germline ends. The chain couples TRBV27 to TRBJ1-5; D gene unclear. The sequenced sample was blood, either unsorted or a sorted T cell fraction (not recorded which). The receptor was derived from a female donor with ankylosing spondylitis or in good health (not recorded which). CDR3 bases: TGTGCCAGCAGTCCTACCTGGGGTGGTCAGCCCCAGCATTTT. Translating it yields CASSPTWGGQPQHF.